The source of this TCR beta chain is a study of blood T cell repertoires in COVID-19. As handled by the study authors: Amplification from reference gene primers served as the basis for estimated nucleated cell counts. Sequencing used immunoSEQ multiplex PCR; TCRdb keeps in-frame clones, though not all of them. Clonal size and the V and J genes are those of that table, whereas D and trimming came from the DNA. The sample holds about 440,000 clones, about 90% seen once. CDR1 is LNHDA, CDR2 SQIVND, per germline (reference sequence). This CDR3 has 15 residues. V dropped 3 bases and J dropped 11 bases, with 17 bases sitting between them. Cohorts were based on clinical histories the participants reported.

The chain employs TRBV19 and TRBJ1-6, with D possibly TRBD1 on 5 matching bases. The sequencing sample was made of PBMCs or T cells enriched from blood (not recorded which). This clonotype was sampled from a man aged 18 to 29 who had recovered from COVID-19. CDR3 in amino acids: CASSIQTRVVTPLHF. CDR3 nucleotide sequence: TGTGCCAGTAGTATCCAAACCAGGGTGGTCACACCCCTCCACTTT.